This TCR beta chain was obtained from a study of shared T cell receptors in the human thymus. The CDR3 is 14 residues long. Germline V gene lookup returns CDR1 SGHRS and CDR2 YFSETQ. V lost 0 bases and J 1 base, leaving 7 bases between the germline ends. Profiling relied on immunoSEQ multiplex PCR, and the TCRdb table lists in-frame clones only, not all of them. The table includes hundreds of thousands of clones, around 89% detected once. This sample was shared with a second study, whose subject was human thymus T cells. From that report: Thymic resections from corrective heart surgery supplied the tissue. Seemingly biased V and J gene usage marked thymic and blood repertoires. There were highly overlapping thymic repertoires among unrelated individuals, as related research reported.

This sequence joins TRBV5-1 and TRBJ1-2; no firm D call. This TCR derives from a boy in the first two years of life with a congenital heart defect. What was sequenced was thymocytes. The CDR3: CASSLAEGNYGYTF. CDR3 in DNA: TGCGCCAGCAGCTTGGCGGAGGGTAACTATGGCTACACCTTC.